This note documents a single T cell receptor (beta chain) sequence. The data belong to a study of blood T cell repertoires in COVID-19. The CDR3 spans 15 residues. Germline V gene sequence: CDR1 SGHAT, CDR2 FQNNGV. V lost 5 bases to trimming and J lost 11 bases; unmatched junction nucleotides: 14. TCRdb keeps only in-frame clones here, not all; method: immunoSEQ multiplex PCR. The sample carries some 200,000 clones, about 80% recorded once. The sequence was obtained from a woman aged 55-69 years with acute or convalescent COVID-19. Input material: peripheral blood. The chain combines TRBV11-2 with TRBJ1-4, with 7 bases lining up with TRBD1. The CDR3 DNA follows: TGTGCCAGCAGCCCAGACAGGGCCCAAGGAGGGAAACTGTTTTTT. It is translated as CASSPDRAQGGKLFF.